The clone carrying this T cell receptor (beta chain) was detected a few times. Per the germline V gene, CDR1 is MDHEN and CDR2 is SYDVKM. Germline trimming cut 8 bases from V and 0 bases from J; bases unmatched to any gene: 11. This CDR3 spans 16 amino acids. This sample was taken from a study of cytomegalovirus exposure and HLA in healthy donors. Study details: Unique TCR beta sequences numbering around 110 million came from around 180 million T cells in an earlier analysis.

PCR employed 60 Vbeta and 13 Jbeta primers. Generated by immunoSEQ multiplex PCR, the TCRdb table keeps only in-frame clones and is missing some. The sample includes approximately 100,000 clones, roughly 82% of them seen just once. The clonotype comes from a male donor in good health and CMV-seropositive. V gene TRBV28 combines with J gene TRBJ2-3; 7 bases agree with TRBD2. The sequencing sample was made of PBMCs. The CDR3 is CASHSRDYRSTDTQYF. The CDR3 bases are TGTGCCAGCCATTCCCGGGACTACCGAAGCACAGATACGCAGTATTTT.